Below, one TCR beta chain is given with its context. Its antigen is not identified. These data belong to a study of regulatory T cells. Per germline, CDR1 SGHVS and CDR2 FQNEAQ. J lost 5 bases, V lost 0 bases, and 9 bases had no gene match. The CDR3 extends over 16 amino acids. The PCR used 52 TRBV and 13 TRBJ primers. Clones were sequenced by immunoSEQ multiplex PCR, and TCRdb holds only the in-frame ones, with some missing. Counted here are tens of thousands of clones, about nine tenths occurring once; the ten biggest clones make up 2% to 3%. The study, taken as a whole, reports: In CD3G-deficient patients, conventional CD4+ T cells were enriched for hydrophobic CDR3 residues at positions 6 and 7.

Specimen: conventional CD4+ T cells sorted from blood. The sequence was obtained from a person between 18 and 30 years old with CD3G deficiency. V and J are TRBV7-8 and TRBJ1-1; 7 bases are a match to TRBD1. CDR3 sequence: CASSLAPRQGRTEAFF. Here the CDR3 DNA reads TGTGCCAGCAGCTTAGCCCCAAGACAGGGTCGGACTGAAGCTTTCTTT.